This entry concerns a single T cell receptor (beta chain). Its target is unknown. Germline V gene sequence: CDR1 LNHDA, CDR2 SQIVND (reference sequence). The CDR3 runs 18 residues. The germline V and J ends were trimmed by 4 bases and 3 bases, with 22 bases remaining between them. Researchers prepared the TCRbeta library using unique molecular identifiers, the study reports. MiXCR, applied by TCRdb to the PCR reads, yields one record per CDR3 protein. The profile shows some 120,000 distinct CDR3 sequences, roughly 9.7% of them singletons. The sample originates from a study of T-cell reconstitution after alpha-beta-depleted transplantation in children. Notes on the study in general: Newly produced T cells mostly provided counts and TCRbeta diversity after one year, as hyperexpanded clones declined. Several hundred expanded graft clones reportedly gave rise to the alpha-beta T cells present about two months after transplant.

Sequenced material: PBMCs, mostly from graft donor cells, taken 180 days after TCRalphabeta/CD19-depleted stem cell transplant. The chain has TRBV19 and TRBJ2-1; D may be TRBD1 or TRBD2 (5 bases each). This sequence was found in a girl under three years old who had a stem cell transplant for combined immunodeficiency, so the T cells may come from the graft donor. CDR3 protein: CASSTIFRDDRFYNEQFF. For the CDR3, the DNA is TGTGCCAGTAGTACGATATTTCGGGACGACCGATTCTACAATGAGCAGTTCTTC. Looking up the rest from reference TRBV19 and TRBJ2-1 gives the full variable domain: DGGITQSPKYLFRKEGQNVTLSCEQNLNHDAMYWYRQDPGQGLRLIYYSQIVNDFQKGDIAEGYSVSREKKESFPLTVTSAQKNPTAFYLCASSTIFRDDRFYNEQFFGPGTRLTVL.